The 11 T cell receptor beta chains below come from one sample, sequenced in a study of T-cell memory formation after mild COVID-19. TCRdb re-called the 5' RACE reads with MiXCR, one entry per CDR3 protein. This table holds under 700,000 distinct CDR3 sequences, roughly 20% found once. Sequences were obtained from PBMCs or a T cell subset sorted from them (not recorded which). The origin of the receptors is an adult woman who had mild COVID-19 (a few samples of this study predate the infection). Cell type and time point are not known.

This chain uses TRBV20-1 with TRBJ1-5; TRBD1 might be the D (5 bases). Looked up from germline, CDR1 is DFQATT and CDR2 is SNEGSKA (reference sequence). The CDR3 has 15 amino acids. V shed 5 bases and J shed 1 base, with 15 bases lying between them. CDR3 DNA: TGCAGTGCTCCTATTGGGGCAGGGAGCAATCAGCCCCAGCATTTT. It is translated as CSAPIGAGSNQPQHF.

This clonotype was detected only a few times. The chain is built from TRBV7-9 and TRBJ2-3, with a possible D match to TRBD1 (7 bases). V was trimmed by 5 bases and J by 1 base, leaving 19 bases between them. Germline V lookup: CDR1 SEHNR, CDR2 FQNEAQ (reference sequence). The CDR3 totals 17 residues. DNA for the CDR3: TGTGCCAGCAGCCTAGGGCCGAGGAGGGGGCGCACAGATACGCAGTATTTT. Amino acid sequence: CASSLGPRRGRTDTQYF.

This clonotype was counted a few times. The rearrangement links TRBV6-5 to TRBJ1-2; a possible D gene is TRBD1 (6 bases). The CDR3 covers 13 residues. Trimming cost V 6 bases and J 5 bases, with 13 bases left between them. Germline V gives CDR1 MNHEY, CDR2 SVGAGI. This CDR3 is CASRPTQGYGYTF. CDR3 coding DNA: TGTGCCAGCAGGCCCACACAGGGTTATGGCTACACCTTC.

The chain combines TRBV12-3 or TRBV12-4 with TRBJ2-1; D possibly matches TRBD1 or TRBD2 (6 bases each). The CDR3 loop spans 14 amino acids. Deletions cut 9 bases from V and 0 bases from J, with 12 bases between. In DNA, the CDR3 is TGTGCCAGTAACTGGGGGGCCTCCTACAATGAGCAGTTCTTC. Protein sequence: CASNWGASYNEQFF.

The chain combines TRBV7-9 with TRBJ1-1; 10 nucleotides line up with TRBD1. Germline V gene lookup returns CDR1 SEHNR and CDR2 FQNEAQ (reference sequence). This CDR3 region has 17 residues. V was pared by 0 bases and J by 7 bases, with 11 bases of the junction left unmatched. The CDR3 is CASSLAAGDRGRDEAFF. The DNA of the CDR3 is TGTGCCAGCAGCTTAGCCGCCGGCGACAGGGGGCGAGATGAAGCTTTCTTT.

This clonotype appeared a few times. The V gene is TRBV5-1, the J gene TRBJ1-1; D is possibly TRBD1 (5 bases). Germline CDR1 is SGHRS and CDR2 is YFSETQ. CDR3 length equals 17 residues. Trimming left V 0 bases short and J 0 bases short, with 15 bases between. The CDR3 protein is CASSLGQGSFLNTEAFF. The CDR3 bases are TGCGCCAGCAGCTTGGGGCAGGGCTCGTTTTTGAACACTGAAGCTTTCTTT.

This clonotype was observed a few times. The chain has TRBV7-9 and TRBJ1-1, with D perhaps matching TRBD1 (5 bases). V was trimmed by 1 base and J by 4 bases, leaving 7 bases between them. Germline loops: CDR1 SEHNR, CDR2 FQNEAQ (reference sequence). The CDR3 is 13 amino acids. The CDR3 here is CASSLDQGTEAFF. CDR3 DNA sequence: TGTGCCAGCAGCTTAGATCAGGGCACTGAAGCTTTCTTT.

This clonotype was observed a few times. The chain uses TRBV7-9 and TRBJ2-2; D possibly corresponds to TRBD1 (6 bases). This CDR3 has 14 residues. CDR1 SEHNR and CDR2 FQNEAQ come from the germline V gene (reference sequence). The CDR3 region is CAVKRTDNTGELFF. CDR3 nucleotide sequence: TGTGCAGTCAAACGGACAGACAACACCGGGGAGCTGTTTTTT.

This chain links TRBV7-8 with TRBJ2-1; D is uncertain. CDR1 and CDR2 (germline): SGHVS, FQNEAQ. CDR3 length: 14 residues. V lost 5 bases and J 3 bases, leaving 11 bases between the germline ends. CDR3 bases: TGTGCCAGCAGCCCCCGAATATTCTACAATGAGCAGTTCTTC. As protein: CASSPRIFYNEQFF.

The V call is TRBV29-1, the J call TRBJ2-1, with 12 bases that match TRBD2. Germline V gene sequence: CDR1 SQVTM, CDR2 ANQGSEA. Trimming at V came to 4 bases and at J to 8 bases, leaving 6 bases not matched to a gene. The CDR3 spans 14 residues. The CDR3 spells CSVVSSGGGYEQFF. The CDR3 DNA follows: TGCAGCGTTGTCTCTAGCGGGGGGGGCTATGAGCAGTTCTTC.

This clonotype was seen ten or more times. This chain connects TRBV4-2 to TRBJ2-7, with 9 bases lining up with TRBD1. The CDR3 length is 15 residues. The germline gives CDR1 LGHNA, CDR2 YNFKEQ. V dropped 3 bases and J dropped 5; count of bases not matched to a gene: 8. The CDR3 spells CASSQGRDRVNEQYF. For the CDR3, the DNA is TGTGCCAGCAGCCAGGGCCGGGACAGGGTGAACGAGCAGTACTTC.